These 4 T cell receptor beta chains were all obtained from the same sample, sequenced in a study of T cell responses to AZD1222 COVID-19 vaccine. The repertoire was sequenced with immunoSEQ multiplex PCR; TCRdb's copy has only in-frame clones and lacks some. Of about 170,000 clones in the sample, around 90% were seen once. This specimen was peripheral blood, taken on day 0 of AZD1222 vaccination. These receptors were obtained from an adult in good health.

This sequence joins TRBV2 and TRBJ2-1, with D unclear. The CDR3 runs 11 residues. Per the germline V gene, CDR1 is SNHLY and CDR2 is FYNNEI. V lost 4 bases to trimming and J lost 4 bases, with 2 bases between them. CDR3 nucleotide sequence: TGTGCCAGCAGTGGGTACAATGAGCAGTTCTTC. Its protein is CASSGYNEQFF.

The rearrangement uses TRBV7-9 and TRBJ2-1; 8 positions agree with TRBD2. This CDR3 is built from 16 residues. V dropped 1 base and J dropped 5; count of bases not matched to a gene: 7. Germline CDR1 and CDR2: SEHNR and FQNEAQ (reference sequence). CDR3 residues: CASSLGGGRPDNEQFF. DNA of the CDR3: TGTGCCAGCAGCTTAGGGGGCGGGAGGCCCGACAATGAGCAGTTCTTC. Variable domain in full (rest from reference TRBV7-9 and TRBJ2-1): DTGVSQNPRHKITKRGQNVTFRCDPISEHNRLYWYRQTLGQGPEFLTYFQNEAQLEKSRLLSDRFSAERPKGSFSTLEIQRTEQGDSAMYLCASSLGGGRPDNEQFFGPGTRLTVL.

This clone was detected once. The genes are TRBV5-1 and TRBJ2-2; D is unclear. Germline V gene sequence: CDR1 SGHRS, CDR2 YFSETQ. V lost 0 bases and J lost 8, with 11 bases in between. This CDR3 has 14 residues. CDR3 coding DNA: TGCGCCAGCAGCTTGGATGGCGGCCTAGGGGAGCTGTTTTTT. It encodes CASSLDGGLGELFF.

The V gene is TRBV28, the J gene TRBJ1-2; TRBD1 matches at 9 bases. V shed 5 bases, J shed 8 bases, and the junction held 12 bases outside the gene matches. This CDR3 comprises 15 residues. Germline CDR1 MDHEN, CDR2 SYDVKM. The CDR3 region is CASSPHRTGAGGYTF. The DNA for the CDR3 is TGTGCCAGCAGTCCCCACCGGACAGGGGCCGGGGGCTACACCTTC.